This T cell receptor beta chain appears in the sequencing data of a study of cytotoxic CD8 clonotypes in ibrutinib-treated CLL. Overall study: The patients comprised approximately 11 relapsed/refractory and 15 treatment-naive cases, 17 to 18 IGHV unmutated. The samples contained 255,043 productive templates on average. They also contained an average of around 94,000 productive rearrangements. Study results and limitations: Public clonotypes occurred uncommonly; on treatment, they contracted or remained stable.

Produced via immunoSEQ multiplex PCR; TCRdb's table is partial and in-frame only. The profile shows some 150,000 clones, roughly 80% of them singletons. The CDR3 length is 15 residues. CDR1 and CDR2 (germline): SGHRS, YFSETQ. V was clipped by 2 bases and J by 4 bases, with 13 bases between them. As concerns this clone: No antigen is known for it.

TCR beta libraries used about 2 micrograms of DNA from cryopreserved PBMCs. V usage is TRBV5-1 and J usage is TRBJ1-5; weak D call: TRBD1 (6 bases). The sequence derives from a human donor with chronic lymphocytic leukemia. The source was PBMCs, collected after 12 months of ibrutinib treatment. CDR3 loop: CASSFGGQPNQPQHF. The CDR3 nucleotides are TGCGCCAGCAGCTTCGGTGGACAGCCTAATCAGCCCCAGCATTTT.